Below are 19 T cell receptor beta chains sequenced from a single sample in a study of T cells in Graves' hyperthyroidism and ophthalmopathy. RNA transcripts served as the template for amplifying TCR beta CDR3 regions. With the HTBI primer set, the TCR CDR3 went through a first round of RT-PCR. Each CDR3 protein gets one entry after TCRdb re-called the multiplex PCR reads with MiXCR. The profile covers about 760,000 distinct CDR3 sequences, with 30% to 40% appearing a single time and roughly 30% taken by the ten largest. Sequencing was carried out using blood. The receptors here all came from a woman aged 40-49 years with Graves' hyperthyroidism.

This clonotype has a count of ten or more. The chain recombines TRBV10-3 with TRBJ1-5; D is possibly TRBD1 (5 bases). V was shortened by 6 bases and J by 5 bases, with 14 bases between the two germline ends. Germline CDR1 is ENHRY and CDR2 is SYGVKD. The CDR3 sequence is 14 residues long. In DNA form, the CDR3 reads TGTGCCATCAGAGCAGGGATCGGGGATCAGCCCCAGCATTTT. Its translation is CAIRAGIGDQPQHF.

This clonotype was seen repeatedly, ten times or more. This chain uses TRBV7-3 with TRBJ1-3; weak D call: TRBD1 (5 bases). Germline values: CDR1 SGHTA, CDR2 FQGTGA. The CDR3 has 15 residues. Trimming stripped 2 bases from V and 4 bases from J, with 12 bases between. CDR3 region: CASSLSAGLGNTIYF. The CDR3 bases are TGTGCCAGCAGCTTATCGGCAGGGCTCGGAAACACCATATATTTT.

This clonotype was picked up many times. This chain links TRBV19 with TRBJ1-3; TRBD1 is a possible D gene (5 bases). Germline lookup yields CDR1 LNHDA and CDR2 SQIVND (reference sequence). The CDR3 totals 15 residues. V dropped 5 bases and J dropped 3 bases, with 14 bases sitting between them. CDR3 bases: TGTGCCAGTAGTCGGGGGGTCGAAGATGGAAACACCATATATTTT. It encodes CASSRGVEDGNTIYF.

In this sample, this clonotype turned up many times. CDR3 amino acids: CASSIDQGLRQPQHF. The CDR3 nucleotides read TGTGCCAGTAGTATAGATCAAGGGCTTCGTCAGCCCCAGCATTTT. The chain uses TRBV19 and TRBJ1-5; D not certain. This CDR3 has 15 residues. V lost 0 bases to trimming and J lost 6 bases, with 12 bases between them. Per the germline V gene, CDR1 is LNHDA and CDR2 is SQIVND (reference sequence). The variable domain in full, completed from reference TRBV19 and TRBJ1-5, reads DGGITQSPKYLFRKEGQNVTLSCEQNLNHDAMYWYRQDPGQGLRLIYYSQIVNDFQKGDIAEGYSVSREKKESFPLTVTSAQKNPTAFYLCASSIDQGLRQPQHFGDGTRLSIL.

This clonotype has more than one count but fewer than ten. V gene TRBV19 combines with J gene TRBJ1-1, with a possible D match to TRBD1 (5 bases). This CDR3 spans 14 amino acids. Germline CDR1 and CDR2: LNHDA and SQIVND (reference sequence). Trimming cost V 10 bases and J 8 bases, with 23 bases left between them. The DNA of the CDR3 is TGTGCCACCCTAAGTCGCTCCACGACAGTCGAAGCTTTCTTT. Protein: CATLSRSTTVEAFF.

In its sample, this clonotype was seen a few times. V is TRBV2 and J is TRBJ1-1; the D gene is possibly TRBD1 (6 bases). The length of the CDR3 is 13 residues. The germline V gene encodes CDR1 SNHLY and CDR2 FYNNEI. Trimming pared 5 bases from V and 11 bases from J, leaving 18 bases between. The CDR3: CASSLTRSGEAFF. The CDR3 nucleotides are TGTGCCAGCAGTTTAACCCGGTCAGGGGAGGCTTTCTTT.

J is TRBJ1-4 and V is TRBV11-2; possibly TRBD1 for D (6 bases). CDR1 SGHAT and CDR2 FQNNGV come from the germline V gene. There are 16 residues in the CDR3. V was clipped by 3 bases and J by 3 bases, with 14 bases between them. DNA for the CDR3: TGTGCCAGCAGCTTCTACAGGGAAGGAGCTAATGAAAAACTGTTTTTT. Protein: CASSFYREGANEKLFF.

The rearrangement uses TRBV24-1 and TRBJ1-2; D is undetermined. V gave up 6 bases and J gave up 6 bases, with 13 bases separating them. CDR3 length: 13 amino acids. Looked up from germline, CDR1 is KGHDR and CDR2 is SFDVKD. The DNA for the CDR3 is TGTGCCACCAGTTTATCCGGGTCGCATGGCTACACCTTC. This encodes CATSLSGSHGYTF.

V gene TRBV27 combines with J gene TRBJ2-7; D ambiguous. The CDR3 covers 14 residues. Per the germline V gene, CDR1 is MNHEY and CDR2 is SMNVEV (reference sequence). The V gene lost 3 bases and the J gene lost 1 base, with 10 bases spanning the gap. CDR3 DNA sequence: TGTGCCAGCAGTTTTAACTTGGCTTCCTACGAGCAGTACTTC. Residues: CASSFNLASYEQYF.

The chain has TRBV3-1 and TRBJ1-4; D unresolved. Trimming stripped 2 bases from V and 6 bases from J, with 13 bases between. The CDR3 has 15 amino acids. The germline CDR1 and CDR2 sequences are LGHDT and YNNKEL (reference sequence). CDR3: CASSQYRAGDEKLFF. CDR3 sequence (DNA): TGTGCCAGCAGCCAATACCGGGCCGGCGATGAAAAACTGTTTTTT.

V gene TRBV20-1 combines with J gene TRBJ2-7; TRBD2 aligns across 12 bases. The CDR3 has 13 amino acids. CDR1 and CDR2 from the germline V gene are DFQATT and SNEGSKA (reference sequence). The CDR3 DNA reads TGCAGCGCTGAACTAGCGGGAGGCGATACGCAGTACTTC. Amino acid sequence: CSAELAGGDTQYF.

At least ten counts were recorded for this clonotype. The rearrangement links TRBV20-1 to TRBJ2-5, with TRBD2 identical over 12 bases. Trimming cost V 6 bases and J 3 bases; bases outside gene matches: 5. This CDR3 is 14 amino acids long. Germline V gene data show CDR1 as DFQATT and CDR2 as SNEGSKA (reference sequence). The CDR3 bases are TGCAGTGCCGGACTAGCGGGACTAGAAGAGACCCAGTACTTC. Protein: CSAGLAGLEETQYF.

The gene calls are TRBV10-3 and TRBJ2-5; D remains unclear. The J call is doubtful: the DNA matches TRBJ2-1 better. Germline CDR1 and CDR2: ENHRY and SYGVKD. The CDR3 is 16 residues long. The CDR3 region has the DNA TGTGCCATCAGTCGAGTGGTGTTTAGCTCCTACAATGAGCAGTTCTTC. Protein sequence: CAISRVVFSSYNEQFF.

This sequence joins TRBV7-8 and TRBJ1-1; D gene ambiguous. Trimming removed 2 bases from V and 7 bases from J, with 11 bases in between. From germline, CDR1 is SGHVS and CDR2 FQNEAQ. This CDR3 is 13 amino acids long. CDR3 in DNA: TGTGCCAGCAGCTTAAATCCTACAGTTGAAGCTTTCTTT. Translation: CASSLNPTVEAFF.

The chain links TRBV19 to TRBJ1-1; 9 bases line up with TRBD1. The CDR3 covers 15 residues. In germline, CDR1 is LNHDA, CDR2 SQIVND (reference sequence). The V segment lost 3 bases and the J segment 3 bases; nucleotides outside the gene matches: 5. CDR3 loop: CASSIGTGIDTEAFF. In DNA, the CDR3 is TGTGCCAGTAGTATCGGGACAGGGATCGACACTGAAGCTTTCTTT.

Comments on this clonotype: This may be a read error: a much more frequent sequence differs by one nucleotide. For the CDR3, the DNA is TGTGCCGGCAGTCGTGATGGGGGGGCGGTCCGGACCCAGTACTTC. Amino acid sequence: CAGSRDGGAVRTQYF. The V and J genes are TRBV19 and TRBJ2-5; possibly TRBD2 for D (7 bases). Trimming took 11 bases from V and 7 from J, leaving 26 bases between them. The CDR3 runs 15 residues. CDR1 is LNHDA and CDR2 is SQIVND in the germline V gene (reference sequence).

The chain carries TRBV20-1 and TRBJ1-5, with no clear D. The germline V gene encodes CDR1 DFQATT and CDR2 SNEGSKA (reference sequence). This CDR3 is 17 amino acids long. V lost 0 bases to trimming and J lost 0 bases, with 15 bases between them. The CDR3 bases are TGCAGTGCTAGAGATCCCCGAGGGATCTATAGCAATCAGCCCCAGCATTTT. Translating gives CSARDPRGIYSNQPQHF.

A few counts support this clonotype. The rearrangement links TRBV11-2 to TRBJ1-5, with TRBD1 matching over 7 bases. V dropped 2 bases and J dropped 3; count of bases not matched to a gene: 4. The CDR3 extends over 15 amino acids. Germline-derived CDR1 and CDR2 are SGHAT and FQNNGV. CDR3 residues: CASSLSGGNNQPQHF. For the CDR3, the DNA is TGTGCCAGCAGCTTATCAGGGGGTAACAATCAGCCCCAGCATTTT.

This clonotype was detected a few times. The chain carries TRBV12-5 and TRBJ1-1; TRBD1 agrees at 7 bases. J gave up 0 bases and V 0 bases, and 7 bases lay outside the gene matches. CDR3 length: 17 residues. CDR1 LGHNT and CDR2 FRNRAP come from the germline V gene. CDR3 region: CASGLVTRGVMNTEAFF. In DNA, the CDR3 is TGTGCTAGTGGTTTGGTTACCAGGGGGGTCATGAACACTGAAGCTTTCTTT.